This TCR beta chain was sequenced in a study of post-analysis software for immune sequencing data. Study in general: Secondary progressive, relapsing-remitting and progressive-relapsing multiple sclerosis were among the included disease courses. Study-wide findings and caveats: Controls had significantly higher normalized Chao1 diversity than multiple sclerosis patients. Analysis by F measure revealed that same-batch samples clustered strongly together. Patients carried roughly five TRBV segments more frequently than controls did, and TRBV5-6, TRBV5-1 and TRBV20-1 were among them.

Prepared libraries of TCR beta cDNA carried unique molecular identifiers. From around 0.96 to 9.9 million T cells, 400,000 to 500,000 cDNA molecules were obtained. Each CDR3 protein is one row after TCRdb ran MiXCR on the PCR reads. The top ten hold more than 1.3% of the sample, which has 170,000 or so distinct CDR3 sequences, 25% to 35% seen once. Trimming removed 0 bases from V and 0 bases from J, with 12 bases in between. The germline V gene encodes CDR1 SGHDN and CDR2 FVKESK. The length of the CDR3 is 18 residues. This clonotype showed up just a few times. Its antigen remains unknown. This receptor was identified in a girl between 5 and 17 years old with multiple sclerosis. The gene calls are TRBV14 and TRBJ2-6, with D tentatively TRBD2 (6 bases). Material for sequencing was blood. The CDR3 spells CASSQDPRGFSGANVLTF. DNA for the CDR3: TGTGCCAGCAGCCAAGATCCTCGGGGGTTCTCTGGGGCCAACGTCCTGACTTTC.